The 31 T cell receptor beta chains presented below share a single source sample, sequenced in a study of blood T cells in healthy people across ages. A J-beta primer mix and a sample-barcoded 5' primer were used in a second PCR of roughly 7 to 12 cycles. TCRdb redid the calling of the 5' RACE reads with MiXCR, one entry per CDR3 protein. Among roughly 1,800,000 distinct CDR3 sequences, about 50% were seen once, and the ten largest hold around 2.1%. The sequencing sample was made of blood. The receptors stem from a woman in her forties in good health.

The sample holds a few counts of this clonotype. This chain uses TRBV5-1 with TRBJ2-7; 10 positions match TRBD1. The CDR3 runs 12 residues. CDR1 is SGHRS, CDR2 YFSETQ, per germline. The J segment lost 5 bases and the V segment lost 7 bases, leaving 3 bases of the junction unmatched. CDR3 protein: CASEGQGNEQYF. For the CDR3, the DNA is TGCGCCAGCGAGGGACAGGGGAACGAGCAGTACTTC.

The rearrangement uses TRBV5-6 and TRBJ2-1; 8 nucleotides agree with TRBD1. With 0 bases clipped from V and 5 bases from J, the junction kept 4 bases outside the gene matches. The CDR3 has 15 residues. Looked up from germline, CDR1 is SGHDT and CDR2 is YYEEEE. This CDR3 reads CASSLVGGQDNEQFF. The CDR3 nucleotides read TGTGCCAGCAGCTTGGTGGGGGGACAGGACAATGAGCAGTTCTTC.

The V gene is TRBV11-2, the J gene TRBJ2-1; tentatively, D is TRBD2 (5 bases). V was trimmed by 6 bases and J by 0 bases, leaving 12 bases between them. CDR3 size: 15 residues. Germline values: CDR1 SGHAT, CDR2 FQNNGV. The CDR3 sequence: CASRAGDYSYNEQFF. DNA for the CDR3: TGTGCCAGCAGAGCCGGGGATTACTCCTACAATGAGCAGTTCTTC.

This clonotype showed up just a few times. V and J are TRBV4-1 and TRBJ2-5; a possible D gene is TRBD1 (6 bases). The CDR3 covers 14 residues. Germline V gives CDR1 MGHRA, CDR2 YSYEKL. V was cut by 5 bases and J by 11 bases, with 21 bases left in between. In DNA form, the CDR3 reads TGCGCCAGCAGCTACCGGGACACCGACGGGGAGCAGTACTTC. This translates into CASSYRDTDGEQYF.

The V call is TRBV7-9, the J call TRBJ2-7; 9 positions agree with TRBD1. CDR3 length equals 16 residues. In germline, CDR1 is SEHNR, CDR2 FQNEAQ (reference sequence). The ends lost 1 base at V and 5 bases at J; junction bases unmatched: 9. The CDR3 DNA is TGTGCCAGCAGCTTAGTAATTGGGACAGGGAACCACGAGCAGTACTTC. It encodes CASSLVIGTGNHEQYF.

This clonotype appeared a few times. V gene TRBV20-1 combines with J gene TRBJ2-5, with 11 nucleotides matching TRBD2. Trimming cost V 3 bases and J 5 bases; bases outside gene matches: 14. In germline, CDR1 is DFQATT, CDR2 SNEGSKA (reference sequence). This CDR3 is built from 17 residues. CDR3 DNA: TGCAGTGCTAGGGACCCCCTTAGCGGGGGGGCCGGGGAGACCCAGTACTTC. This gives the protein CSARDPLSGGAGETQYF.

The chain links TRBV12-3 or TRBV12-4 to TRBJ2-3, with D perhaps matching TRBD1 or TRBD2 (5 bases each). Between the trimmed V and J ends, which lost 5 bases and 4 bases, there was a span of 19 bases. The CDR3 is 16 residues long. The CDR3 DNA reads TGTGCCAGCAGTCCTAATAGCAGAGGGGCCGCAGATACGCAGTATTTT. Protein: CASSPNSRGAADTQYF.

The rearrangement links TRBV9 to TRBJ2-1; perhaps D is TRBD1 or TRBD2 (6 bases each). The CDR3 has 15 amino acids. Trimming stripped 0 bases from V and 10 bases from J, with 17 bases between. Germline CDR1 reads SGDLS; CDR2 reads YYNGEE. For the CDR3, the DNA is TGTGCCAGCAGCGTAGCCGCTTGGGGGGCGGGCGAGCAGTTCTTC. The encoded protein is CASSVAAWGAGEQFF. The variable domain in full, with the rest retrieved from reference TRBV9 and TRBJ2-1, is DSGVTQTPKHLITATGQRVTLRCSPRSGDLSVYWYQQSLDQGLQFLIQYYNGEERAKGNILERFSAQQFPDLHSELNLSSLELGDSALYFCASSVAAWGAGEQFFGPGTRLTVL.

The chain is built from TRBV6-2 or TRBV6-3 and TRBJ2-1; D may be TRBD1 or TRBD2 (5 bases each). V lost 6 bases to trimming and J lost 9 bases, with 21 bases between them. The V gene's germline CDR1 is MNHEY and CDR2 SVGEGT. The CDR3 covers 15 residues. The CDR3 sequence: CASRSGRENWREQFF. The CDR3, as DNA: TGTGCCAGCAGATCGGGACGAGAAAATTGGCGTGAGCAGTTCTTC.

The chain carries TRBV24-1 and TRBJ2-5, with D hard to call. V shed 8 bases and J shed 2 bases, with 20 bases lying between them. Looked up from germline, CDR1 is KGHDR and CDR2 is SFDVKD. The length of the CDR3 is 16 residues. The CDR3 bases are TGTGCCACCAATGACCCTCTGACTCCACTACAAGAGACCCAGTACTTC. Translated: CATNDPLTPLQETQYF.

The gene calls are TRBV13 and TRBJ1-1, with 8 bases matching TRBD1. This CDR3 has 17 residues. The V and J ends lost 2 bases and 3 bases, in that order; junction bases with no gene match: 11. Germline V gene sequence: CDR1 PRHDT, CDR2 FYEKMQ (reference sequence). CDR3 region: CASSLKTGVYKDTEAFF. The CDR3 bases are TGTGCCAGCAGCTTAAAGACAGGGGTTTATAAGGACACTGAAGCTTTCTTT. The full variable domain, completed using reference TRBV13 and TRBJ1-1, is AAGVIQSPRHLIKEKRETATLKCYPIPRHDTVYWYQQGPGQDPQFLISFYEKMQSDKGSIPDRFSAQQFSDYHSELNMSSLELGDSALYFCASSLKTGVYKDTEAFFGQGTRLTVV.

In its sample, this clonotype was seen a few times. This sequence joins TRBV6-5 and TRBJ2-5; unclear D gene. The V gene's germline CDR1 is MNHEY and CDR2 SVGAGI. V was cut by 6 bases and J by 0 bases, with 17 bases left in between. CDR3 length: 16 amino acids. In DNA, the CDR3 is TGTGCCAGCAGCCTGAGAGGTATAGGGTACCAAGAGACCCAGTACTTC. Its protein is CASSLRGIGYQETQYF.

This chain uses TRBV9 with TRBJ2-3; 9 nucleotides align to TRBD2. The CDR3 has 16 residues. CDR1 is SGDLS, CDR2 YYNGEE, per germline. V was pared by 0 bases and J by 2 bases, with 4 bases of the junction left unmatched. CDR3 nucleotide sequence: TGTGCCAGCAGCGTAGAGGTAGCGGGGGTCACAGATACGCAGTATTTT. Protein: CASSVEVAGVTDTQYF.

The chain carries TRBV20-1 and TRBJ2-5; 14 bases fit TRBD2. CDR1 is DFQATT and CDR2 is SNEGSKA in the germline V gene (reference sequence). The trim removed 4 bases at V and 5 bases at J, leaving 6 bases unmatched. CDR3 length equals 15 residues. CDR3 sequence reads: CSATRTSGGLETQYF. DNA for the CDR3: TGCAGTGCTACTCGGACTAGCGGGGGGTTGGAGACCCAGTACTTC.

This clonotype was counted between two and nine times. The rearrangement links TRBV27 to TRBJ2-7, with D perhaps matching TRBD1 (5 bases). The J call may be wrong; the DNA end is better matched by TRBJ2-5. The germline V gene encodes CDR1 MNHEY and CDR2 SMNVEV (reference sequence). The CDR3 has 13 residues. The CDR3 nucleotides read TGTGCCAGCAGTTTATACAACCAGGGGACCCAGTACTTC. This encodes CASSLYNQGTQYF.

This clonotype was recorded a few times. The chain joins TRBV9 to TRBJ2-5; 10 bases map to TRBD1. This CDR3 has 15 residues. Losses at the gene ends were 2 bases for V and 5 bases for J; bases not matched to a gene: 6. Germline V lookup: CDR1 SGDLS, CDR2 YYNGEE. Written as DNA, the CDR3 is TGTGCCAGCAGCGTCTCGACAGGGGGCTTGGAGACCCAGTACTTC. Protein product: CASSVSTGGLETQYF.

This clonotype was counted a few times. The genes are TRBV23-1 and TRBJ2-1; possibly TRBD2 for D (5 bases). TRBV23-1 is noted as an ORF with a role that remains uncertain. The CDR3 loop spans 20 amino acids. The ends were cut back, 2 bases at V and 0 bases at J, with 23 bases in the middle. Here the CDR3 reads CASSQLTYHRAGGSYNEQFF. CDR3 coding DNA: TGCGCCAGCAGTCAACTAACTTACCACCGGGCGGGCGGCTCCTACAATGAGCAGTTCTTC.

CDR3 bases: TGCGCCAGCAGCCAAGCTTCTCCCAGGGGGAAGCAGCATTTT. Translating gives CASSQASPRGKQHF. V and J are TRBV4-1 and TRBJ1-5, with TRBD1 matching over 7 bases. Germline lookup yields CDR1 MGHRA and CDR2 YSYEKL. There are 14 residues in the CDR3. V trimming: 1 base; J trimming: 13 bases; junction bases outside the gene matches: 10.

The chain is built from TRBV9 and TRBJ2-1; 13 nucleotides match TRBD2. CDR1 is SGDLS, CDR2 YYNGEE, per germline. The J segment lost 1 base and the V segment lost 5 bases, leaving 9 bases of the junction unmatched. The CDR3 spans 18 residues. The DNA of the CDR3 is TGTGCCAGCAGTTATGGACTAGCGGGGGAACCTTCCTACAATGAGCAGTTCTTC. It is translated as CASSYGLAGEPSYNEQFF. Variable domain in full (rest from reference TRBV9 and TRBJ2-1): DSGVTQTPKHLITATGQRVTLRCSPRSGDLSVYWYQQSLDQGLQFLIQYYNGEERAKGNILERFSAQQFPDLHSELNLSSLELGDSALYFCASSYGLAGEPSYNEQFFGPGTRLTVL.

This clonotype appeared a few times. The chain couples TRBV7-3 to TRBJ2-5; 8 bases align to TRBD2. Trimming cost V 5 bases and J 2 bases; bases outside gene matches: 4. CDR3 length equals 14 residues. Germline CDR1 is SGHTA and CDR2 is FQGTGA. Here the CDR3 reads CASSMGLVQETQYF. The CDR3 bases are TGTGCCAGCAGCATGGGACTAGTGCAAGAGACCCAGTACTTC.

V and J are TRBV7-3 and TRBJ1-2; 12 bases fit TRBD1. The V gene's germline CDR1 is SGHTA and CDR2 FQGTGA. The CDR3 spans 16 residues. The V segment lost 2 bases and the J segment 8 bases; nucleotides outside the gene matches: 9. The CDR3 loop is CASSLFAGQGAEGYTF. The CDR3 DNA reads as TGTGCCAGCAGCTTATTTGCGGGACAGGGGGCGGAAGGCTACACCTTC.

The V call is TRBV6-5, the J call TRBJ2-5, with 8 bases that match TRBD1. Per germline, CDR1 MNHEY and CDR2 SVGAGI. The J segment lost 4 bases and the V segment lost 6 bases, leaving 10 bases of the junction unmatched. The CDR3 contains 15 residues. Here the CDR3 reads CASSSSRQGRETQYF. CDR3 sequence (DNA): TGTGCCAGCAGCAGTTCCAGACAGGGGAGAGAGACCCAGTACTTC.

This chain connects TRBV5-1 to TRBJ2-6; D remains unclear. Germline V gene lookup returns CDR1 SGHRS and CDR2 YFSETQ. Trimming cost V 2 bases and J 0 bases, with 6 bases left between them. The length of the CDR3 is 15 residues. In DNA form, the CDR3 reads TGCGCCAGCAGCTTACCAAACTCTGGGGCCAACGTCCTGACTTTC. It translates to CASSLPNSGANVLTF.

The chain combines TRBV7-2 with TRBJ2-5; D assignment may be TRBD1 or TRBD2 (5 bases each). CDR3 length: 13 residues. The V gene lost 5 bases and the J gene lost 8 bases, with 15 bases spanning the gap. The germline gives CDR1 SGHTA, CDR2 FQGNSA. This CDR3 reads CASSRGRDETQYF. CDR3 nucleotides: TGTGCCAGCAGCCGGGGCAGGGACGAAACCCAGTACTTC.

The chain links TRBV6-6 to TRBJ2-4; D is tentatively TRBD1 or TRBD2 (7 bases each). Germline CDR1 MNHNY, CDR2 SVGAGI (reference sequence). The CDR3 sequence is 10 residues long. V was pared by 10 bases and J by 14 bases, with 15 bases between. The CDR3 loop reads CATWEGAEYF. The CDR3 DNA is TGTGCCACCTGGGAGGGGGCGGAGTACTTC.

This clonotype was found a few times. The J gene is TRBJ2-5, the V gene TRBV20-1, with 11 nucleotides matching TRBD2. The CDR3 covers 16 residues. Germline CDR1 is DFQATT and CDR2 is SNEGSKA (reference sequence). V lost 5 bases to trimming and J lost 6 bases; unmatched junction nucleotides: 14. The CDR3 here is CSALPNSGGASKTQYF. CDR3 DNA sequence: TGCAGTGCTCTACCCAATAGCGGGGGGGCCTCTAAGACCCAGTACTTC.

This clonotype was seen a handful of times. The CDR3 sequence is CASSQDRLFDYEQYF. As DNA, the CDR3 is TGCGCCAGCAGCCAAGACAGGCTCTTTGACTACGAGCAGTACTTC. This rearrangement joins TRBV4-3 to TRBJ2-7; D uncertain. Trimming removed 0 bases from V and 3 bases from J, with 12 bases in between. This CDR3 spans 15 amino acids. The germline CDR1 and CDR2 sequences are LGHNA and YSLEER.

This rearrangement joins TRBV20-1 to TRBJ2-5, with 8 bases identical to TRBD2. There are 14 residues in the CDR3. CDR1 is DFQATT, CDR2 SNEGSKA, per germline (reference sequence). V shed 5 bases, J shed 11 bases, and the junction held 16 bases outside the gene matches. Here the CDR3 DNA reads TGCAGTGCTCAGCGAAGACTAGCGACCCATGAGCAGTACTTC. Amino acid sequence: CSAQRRLATHEQYF.

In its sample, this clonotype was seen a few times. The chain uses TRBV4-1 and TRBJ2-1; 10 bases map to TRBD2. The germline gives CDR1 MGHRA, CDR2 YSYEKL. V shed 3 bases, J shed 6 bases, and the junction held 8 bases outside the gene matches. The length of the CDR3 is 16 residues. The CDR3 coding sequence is TGCGCCAGCAGCCACCCCGGGACTAGCGAGTTCAATGAGCAGTTCTTC. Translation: CASSHPGTSEFNEQFF.

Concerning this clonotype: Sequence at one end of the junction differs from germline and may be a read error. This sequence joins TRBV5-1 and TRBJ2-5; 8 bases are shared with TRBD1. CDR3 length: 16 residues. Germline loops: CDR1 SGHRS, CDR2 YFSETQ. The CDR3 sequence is CASSSPDRATQGTQYF. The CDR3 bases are TGCGCCAGCAGCAGCCCGGACAGGGCTACGCAAGGGACCCAGTACTTC. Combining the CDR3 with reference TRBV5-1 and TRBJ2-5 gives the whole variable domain KAGVTQTPRYLIKTRGQQVTLSCSPISGHRSVSWYQQTPGQGLQFLFEYFSETQRNKGNFPGRFSGRQFSNSRSEMNVSTLELGDSALYLCASSSPDRATQGTQYFGPGTRLLVL.

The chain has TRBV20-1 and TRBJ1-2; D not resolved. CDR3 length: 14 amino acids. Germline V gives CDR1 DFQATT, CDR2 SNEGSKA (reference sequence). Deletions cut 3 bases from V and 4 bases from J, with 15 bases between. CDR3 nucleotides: TGCAGTGCTAGTCCCGGGAGTACCGGCTATGGCTACACCTTC. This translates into CSASPGSTGYGYTF.